This TCR beta chain was recovered during a study of blood T cell repertoires in COVID-19. Background on the study: The United States, Italy and Spain were the sources of the acute and convalescent COVID-19 samples. PBMCs, B-cell-depleted T cells, or T cells were the source of the cDNA or gDNA that made up the material.

Study processing details: Amplification of reference gene primers was used by the study to estimate nucleated cell counts. The data were produced by immunoSEQ multiplex PCR, yet TCRdb's version contains in-frame clones alone and is incomplete. V and J calls plus clone size are reproduced from that table; the DNA served to infer D and trimming. This sample has roughly 140,000 clones, with about 80% found just once. Trimming shortened V by 8 bases and J by 6 bases, and 11 bases separated the two germline ends. Germline values: CDR1 MNHEY, CDR2 SMNVEV (reference sequence). The CDR3 consists of 12 residues.

The chain links TRBV27 to TRBJ1-5, with D perhaps TRBD1 (5 bases). This sequence originates from a man between 70 and 80 years old with acute or convalescent COVID-19. The specimen sequenced was peripheral blood. The CDR3 DNA reads TGTGCCAGCCGCAGGGATGGTCAGCCCCAGCATTTT. Amino acids: CASRRDGQPQHF.